One T cell receptor (beta chain) is described in this entry. The target of this receptor is not known. No clone much larger than this one lies a single base away; base qualities are absent. Collaborating institutions collected whole blood in K2EDTA tubes following their own protocols. For TCRbeta analysis, collaborators shipped samples as frozen whole blood, isolated PBMCs, or DNA extracted from either of those sample types. The data are from a study of blood T cell repertoires in COVID-19 (dated by TCRdb to between 2020 and 2021). Regarding the complete study: Samples covering the acute and convalescent phases of COVID-19 were provided by collaborators in the United States, Italy and Spain. The prospective study material was composed of cDNA or gDNA derived from T cells, B-cell-depleted T cells, or PBMCs. Deeply sampled blood TCRbeta repertoires from subjects exposed to, actively infected with, or recovered from COVID-19 were included in the dataset. The repertoires were released in a freely available public database intended as a resource for research on the immune response to SARS-CoV-2. The samples were drawn from two sources: the first 160 participants of the ongoing ImmuneRACE study, and fewer than 1,500 subjects contributed by 6 global collaborators. Sample metadata almost always included a de-identified subject ID, COVID-19 status, age in years and sex. HLA class I and class II types, where available, came from metadata supplied by the sample provider rather than from assay-based typing.

Study-wide conclusions, independent of this receptor: The quantity of clinical and demographic metadata differed by source and by participant and was supplied without curation.

TCRbeta CDR3 regions were amplified from genomic DNA by means of the immunoSEQ Assay, a bias-controlled multiplex PCR. The study's processing was this. Within the assay, amplification of reference gene primers was used to estimate how many nucleated cells each sample contained. To quantify the absolute abundance of each unique TCRbeta CDR3 rearrangement, sequence reads were collapsed and filtered. For each sample, productive Simpson clonality was calculated as the square root of Simpson's diversity index across productive rearrangements. Entries here come from immuneACCESS through TCRdb and include only in-frame sequences with V and J called. Some clones fail to appear in such tables; in the studies checked, an unresolved V gene covers under half of the shortfall, and the cause of the remainder is unknown. V, J and clone size are those of that table, while D and trimming were read from the DNA. The sample table lists about 140,000 clones, just under 90% of them with a count of one. Approximately 11% of the sample belongs to the ten largest clones.

What was sequenced was peripheral blood. The TCR comes from a woman of 80 years or more with acute or convalescent COVID-19.

For the CDR3, the sequence is CASSLERGEGYNSPLHF. The nucleotides read TGCGCCAGCAGCTTGGAACGCGGGGAGGGATATAATTCACCCCTCCACTTT. Recombination connected TRBV5-1 to TRBJ1-6; no confident D gene assignment can be made. From the cysteine up to the phenylalanine, the CDR3 has a length of 17 residues. This entry keeps only the CDR3 DNA: 51 bases, framed from base 1. V lost 0 bases and J lost 4 bases; the stretch between them is 14 bases long. The germline V gene gives CDR1 as SGHRS and CDR2 as YFSETQ.